This entry lists 25 T cell receptor beta chains sequenced from one sample in a study of T cells after yellow fever vaccination. A single record per CDR3 protein comes from TCRdb applying MiXCR to the 5' RACE reads. The repertoire holds 200,000 to 300,000 distinct CDR3 sequences, 3.6% seen once, with approximately 18% in the top ten. The starting material was PBMCs, obtained 15 days after the yellow fever booster vaccination. The receptors stem from a man younger than 35 who received the YFV17D yellow fever vaccine.

The sample holds many counts of this clonotype. The chain combines TRBV4-2 with TRBJ2-7, with TRBD1 identical over 9 bases. J gave up 5 bases and V 4 bases, and 12 bases lay outside the gene matches. The CDR3 runs to 16 residues. Per germline, CDR1 LGHNA and CDR2 YNFKEQ. CDR3 nucleotides: TGTGCCAGCAGCCCCTTTTGGACAGGGGACTTTCACGAGCAGTACTTC. This sequence encodes CASSPFWTGDFHEQYF.

This clonotype has at least ten counts. The chain employs TRBV7-9 and TRBJ1-6, with a possible D match to TRBD1 (5 bases). Germline V gene lookup returns CDR1 SEHNR and CDR2 FQNEAQ (reference sequence). With 1 base removed from V and 8 bases from J, the gap between germline ends came to 12 bases. The CDR3 runs to 15 residues. CDR3 region: CASSLGTGEDSPLHF. The CDR3 DNA is TGTGCCAGCAGCTTAGGCACGGGGGAGGATTCACCCCTCCACTTT.

The table lists this clonotype with many counts. J is TRBJ1-6 and V is TRBV10-3, with unresolved D. V lost 3 bases and J 7 bases, leaving 4 bases between the germline ends. Germline CDR1 is ENHRY and CDR2 is SYGVKD. The CDR3 sequence is 12 residues long. DNA for the CDR3: TGTGCCATCAGTGACTGGAATTCACCCCTCCACTTT. Protein product: CAISDWNSPLHF.

Many counts were recorded for this clonotype. The rearrangement links TRBV5-6 to TRBJ1-6; D ambiguous. Trimming cost V 4 bases and J 9 bases, with 8 bases left between them. Germline CDR1 SGHDT, CDR2 YYEEEE. There are 12 residues in the CDR3. The CDR3 DNA follows: TGTGCCAGCAGCACCGGGTCTTCACCCCTCCACTTT. Amino acids: CASSTGSSPLHF.

The sample holds many counts of this clonotype. The gene calls are TRBV20-1 and TRBJ2-7, with a weak D call TRBD1 (6 bases). This CDR3 has 16 residues. The germline gives CDR1 DFQATT, CDR2 SNEGSKA (reference sequence). V dropped 1 base and J dropped 2 bases, with 18 bases sitting between them. As DNA, the CDR3 is TGCAGTGCTAGAGTGGTAGGGACACTATCCCCCTACGAGCAGTACTTC. Protein: CSARVVGTLSPYEQYF.

This clonotype has a count of ten or more. The rearrangement joins TRBV7-7 to TRBJ2-5; 10 bases are shared with TRBD2. Germline CDR1 reads SSHAT; CDR2 reads FNYEAQ (reference sequence). The V and J ends lost 1 base and 5 bases, in that order; junction bases with no gene match: 13. The CDR3 covers 18 residues. The CDR3 nucleotides read TGTGCCAGCAGCTTAGGGAGGTCAGCGGGGGGGCAGTCGGAGACCCAGTACTTC. This codes for CASSLGRSAGGQSETQYF. The full variable domain, with the rest looked up from reference TRBV7-7 and TRBJ2-5, is GAGVSQSPRYKVTKRGQDVTLRCDPISSHATLYWYQQALGQGPEFLTYFNYEAQPDKSGLPSDRFSAERPEGSISTLTIQRTEQRDSAMYRCASSLGRSAGGQSETQYFGPGTRLLVL.

The rearrangement joins TRBV5-4 to TRBJ2-2, with TRBD1 matching over 12 bases. Looked up from germline, CDR1 is SGHNT and CDR2 is YYREEE (reference sequence). V lost 6 bases to trimming and J lost 7 bases; unmatched junction nucleotides: 7. The CDR3 extends over 15 amino acids. This CDR3 is CASTPGQGAGGELFF. The DNA for the CDR3 is TGTGCCAGCACCCCGGGACAGGGGGCCGGCGGGGAGCTGTTTTTT.

The table lists this clonotype with a few counts. The gene calls are TRBV4-1 and TRBJ1-3; D is uncertain. This CDR3 contains 15 residues. V lost 0 bases, J lost 0 bases, and 6 bases lay in between. Germline lookup yields CDR1 MGHRA and CDR2 YSYEKL. Here the CDR3 DNA reads TGCGCCAGCAGCCAAGAACGGGGCTCTGGAAACACCATATATTTT. Translating gives CASSQERGSGNTIYF.

This clonotype has ten or more counts. The rearrangement uses TRBV20-1 and TRBJ1-3, with 9 bases identical to TRBD1. This CDR3 spans 15 amino acids. Germline CDR1 reads DFQATT; CDR2 reads SNEGSKA (reference sequence). The junction had 11 bases not matched to a gene; V was cut back by 6 bases and J by 5 bases. The CDR3 sequence is CSAPGTGSLRNTIYF. CDR3 nucleotide sequence: TGCAGTGCACCCGGGACAGGGTCTCTTCGAAACACCATATATTTT.

The sample holds many counts of this clonotype. The chain couples TRBV6-5 to TRBJ1-6, with 8 bases identical to TRBD1. This CDR3 has 15 residues. Germline assignment: CDR1 MNHEY and CDR2 SVGAGI. V was pared by 6 bases and J by 6 bases, with 7 bases of the junction left unmatched. The CDR3 bases are TGTGCCAGCAGAACCCAGGGGGCGAGTAATTCACCCCTCCACTTT. Its protein product is CASRTQGASNSPLHF.

This clonotype has ten or more counts. The genes are TRBV28 and TRBJ2-1; D gene ambiguous. Per the germline V gene, CDR1 is MDHEN and CDR2 is SYDVKM. CDR3 length: 17 residues. The V and J ends lost 6 bases and 0 bases respectively, with 18 bases between them. The CDR3 protein is CASSPLGSVSSYNEQFF. The CDR3 coding sequence is TGTGCCAGCAGCCCCCTAGGGTCCGTGAGCTCCTACAATGAGCAGTTCTTC.

This clonotype was detected many times. In DNA, the CDR3 is TGTGCCAGCAGCTCATACAGGGATCCCTACGAGCAGTACGTC. Its translation is CASSSYRDPYEQYV. This chain connects TRBV11-2 to TRBJ2-7; a weak D match, TRBD1 (6 bases). The CDR3 is 14 amino acids. CDR1 SGHAT and CDR2 FQNNGV come from the germline V gene. Trimming took off 4 bases at V and 2 bases at J, with 12 bases between the two ends.

This clonotype has ten or more counts. The rearrangement joins TRBV7-2 to TRBJ2-7; 7 bases are a match to TRBD1. V lost 2 bases to trimming and J lost 0 bases; unmatched junction nucleotides: 4. This CDR3 spans 15 amino acids. The germline gives CDR1 SGHTA, CDR2 FQGNSA. CDR3 residues: CASSLSWDSSYEQYF. CDR3 bases: TGTGCCAGCAGCTTATCCTGGGACAGCTCCTACGAGCAGTACTTC.

The chain uses TRBV5-1 and TRBJ2-5; D call uncertain. The CDR3 covers 11 residues. Germline V gene data show CDR1 as SGHRS and CDR2 as YFSETQ. V gave up 2 bases and J gave up 5 bases, with 4 bases separating them. CDR3 region: CASSFKETQYF. The CDR3, as DNA: TGCGCCAGCAGCTTTAAGGAGACCCAGTACTTC.

This clonotype was picked up many times. V usage is TRBV7-2 and J usage is TRBJ1-1; D is ambiguous. Germline CDR1 is SGHTA and CDR2 is FQGNSA. V lost 2 bases, J lost 3 bases, and 13 bases lay in between. The length of the CDR3 is 15 residues. In nucleotides, the CDR3 is TGTGCCAGCAGCTTATCCCCCTCTCGGGACACTGAAGCTTTCTTT. As protein: CASSLSPSRDTEAFF.

This clonotype was found many times. The chain recombines TRBV29-1 with TRBJ2-1, with D perhaps TRBD2 (5 bases). The CDR3 is made up of 14 amino acids. Trimming took off 4 bases at V and 0 bases at J, with 10 bases between the two ends. Germline CDR1 reads SQVTM; CDR2 reads ANQGSEA. In DNA form, the CDR3 reads TGCAGCGTTGCTGTGGCGGGCTCCTACAATGAGCAGTTCTTC. Its translation: CSVAVAGSYNEQFF.

This clonotype was found many times. This chain uses TRBV12-3 or TRBV12-4 with TRBJ1-3; no definite D call. CDR3 length equals 15 residues. V was shortened by 6 bases and J by 0 bases, with 12 bases between the two germline ends. The CDR3 loop is CASRKDKSSGNTIYF. The CDR3 region has the DNA TGTGCCAGCAGAAAAGACAAGAGCTCTGGAAACACCATATATTTT.

The chain has TRBV7-2 and TRBJ1-2, with D unclear. The V gene's germline CDR1 is SGHTA and CDR2 FQGNSA. V was pared by 4 bases and J by 2 bases, with 8 bases between. CDR3 length equals 13 residues. The CDR3 nucleotides are TGTGCCAGCAGCTACGGAGTGAACTATGGCTACACCTTC. Translation: CASSYGVNYGYTF.

The sample holds many counts of this clonotype. The chain employs TRBV5-1 and TRBJ1-1; possibly TRBD1 for D (5 bases). Germline V gene data show CDR1 as SGHRS and CDR2 as YFSETQ. Trimming pared 0 bases from V and 7 bases from J, leaving 10 bases between. This CDR3 has 13 residues. CDR3 residues: CASSLDRSHEAFF. CDR3 nucleotides: TGCGCCAGCAGCTTGGACAGGAGCCATGAAGCTTTCTTT. Filled out from reference TRBV5-1 and TRBJ1-1, the complete variable domain reads KAGVTQTPRYLIKTRGQQVTLSCSPISGHRSVSWYQQTPGQGLQFLFEYFSETQRNKGNFPGRFSGRQFSNSRSEMNVSTLELGDSALYLCASSLDRSHEAFFGQGTRLTVV.

Ten or more counts support this clonotype. The rearrangement uses TRBV15 and TRBJ1-3; D unclear. Trimming took off 3 bases at V and 0 bases at J, with 6 bases between the two ends. Germline V lookup: CDR1 LNHNV, CDR2 YYDKDF (reference sequence). This CDR3 contains 14 residues. CDR3 bases: TGTGCCACCAGCAGGTCCTCCTCTGGAAACACCATATATTTT. It translates to CATSRSSSGNTIYF.

This clonotype was observed many times. The chain carries TRBV6-2 or TRBV6-3 and TRBJ2-7; 9 bases map to TRBD1. The V gene end was trimmed by 4 bases and the J gene end by 2 bases; junction bases not matched to a gene: 6. This CDR3 has 15 residues. Germline lookup yields CDR1 MNHEY and CDR2 SVGEGT. Here the CDR3 DNA reads TGTGCCAGCAGTTTGCCGGGACAGGGCACCTACGAGCAGTACGTC. This gives the protein CASSLPGQGTYEQYV.

This clonotype has ten or more counts. The rearrangement uses TRBV20-1 and TRBJ2-7; tentatively, D is TRBD1 (5 bases). This CDR3 is built from 13 residues. Germline V lookup: CDR1 DFQATT, CDR2 SNEGSKA (reference sequence). V lost 0 bases and J 6 bases, leaving 12 bases between the germline ends. This CDR3 reads CSARDHNGAEQYV. The CDR3, as DNA: TGCAGTGCTAGAGATCACAATGGGGCCGAGCAGTACGTC.

This clonotype was counted at least ten times. This chain uses TRBV11-2 with TRBJ2-3; the match to TRBD2 covers 9 bases. Trimming took 6 bases from V and 5 from J; bases not matched to a gene: 15. CDR3 length: 17 amino acids. In germline, CDR1 is SGHAT, CDR2 FQNNGV. DNA for the CDR3: TGTGCCAGCAGTCGAGGAGGGCTAGCGGGGCTGGGAGATACGCAGTATTTT. This sequence encodes CASSRGGLAGLGDTQYF.

This clonotype was seen repeatedly, ten times or more. V and J are TRBV6-5 and TRBJ1-1, with TRBD1 matching over 8 bases. Germline trimming cut 6 bases from V and 3 bases from J; bases unmatched to any gene: 6. Per the germline V gene, CDR1 is MNHEY and CDR2 is SVGAGI. This CDR3 is 14 amino acids long. The CDR3 spells CASSHLTGDTEAFF. DNA for the CDR3: TGTGCCAGCAGCCACCTGACAGGGGACACTGAAGCTTTCTTT.

This clonotype appeared a few times. The V and J genes are TRBV7-9 and TRBJ1-5; 11 bases match TRBD1. After removal of 4 bases from V and 6 bases from J, the junction contained 14 bases not matched to a gene. Germline V gene lookup returns CDR1 SEHNR and CDR2 FQNEAQ (reference sequence). This CDR3 spans 18 amino acids. For the CDR3, the DNA is TGTGCCAGCAGCTCCCCAACGGGACAGGGGGATGAGGGTCAGCCCCAGCATTTT. Translation: CASSSPTGQGDEGQPQHF.